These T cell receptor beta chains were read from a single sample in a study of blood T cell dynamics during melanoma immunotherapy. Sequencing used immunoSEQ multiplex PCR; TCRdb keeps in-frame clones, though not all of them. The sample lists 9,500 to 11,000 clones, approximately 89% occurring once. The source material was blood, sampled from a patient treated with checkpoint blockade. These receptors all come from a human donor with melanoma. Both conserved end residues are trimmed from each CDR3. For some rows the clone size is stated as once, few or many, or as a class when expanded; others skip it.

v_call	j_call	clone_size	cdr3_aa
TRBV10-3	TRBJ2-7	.	AISEPDRGAYEQY
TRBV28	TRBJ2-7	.	ASRTTSSPGEQY
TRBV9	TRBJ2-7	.	ASSFSEFGEQY
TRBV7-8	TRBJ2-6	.	ASSLAASSGANVLT
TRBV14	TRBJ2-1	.	ASSPSISYNEQF
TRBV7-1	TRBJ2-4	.	ASSLFAGRNIQY
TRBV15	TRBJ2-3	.	ATSSGVAGSDTQY
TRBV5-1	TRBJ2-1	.	ASSLAIASGYNEQF
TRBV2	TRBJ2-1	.	ASNQYNEQF
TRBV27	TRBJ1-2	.	ASRTPGQGAKGYT
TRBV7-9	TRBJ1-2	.	ASSLDDSYGYT
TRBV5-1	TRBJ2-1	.	ASSFLAGGNNEQF
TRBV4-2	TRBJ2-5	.	ASSQPRGETQY
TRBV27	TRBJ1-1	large	ASSLSGGTNTEAF
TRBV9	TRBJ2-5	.	ASSVAGGETQY
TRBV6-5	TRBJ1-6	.	ASSYSQLGVSSPLH
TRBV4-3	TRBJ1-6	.	ASSQEVGTGNSPLH
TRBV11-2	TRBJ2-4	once	ASSLGAKNIQY
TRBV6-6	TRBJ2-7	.	ASSHHNGPFQD
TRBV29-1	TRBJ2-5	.	TGLAGETQY
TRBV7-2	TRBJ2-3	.	ASSLVRGGSTDTQY
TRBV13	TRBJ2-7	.	ASSFRGLTSGRAFPEQY
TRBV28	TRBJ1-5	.	ASSLSGQPQH
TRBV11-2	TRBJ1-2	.	ASSLGQGDNYGYT
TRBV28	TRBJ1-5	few	ASSYALGHQAQH
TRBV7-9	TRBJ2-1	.	ASSLRGGAYNEQF
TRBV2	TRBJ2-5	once	ASRGQALWAQY
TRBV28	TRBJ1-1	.	ASSFTRNTEAF
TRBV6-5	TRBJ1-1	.	ASRNPGLGNTEAF
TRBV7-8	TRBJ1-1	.	ASSLELGTEAF
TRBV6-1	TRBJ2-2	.	ASTLEKAGVGELF
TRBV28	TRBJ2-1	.	ASSSGTGGGNEQF
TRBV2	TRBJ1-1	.	ASSERRAPNTEAF
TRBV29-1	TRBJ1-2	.	SVPQGAGYGYT
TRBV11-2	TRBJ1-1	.	ASSPARHTTKGMNTEAF
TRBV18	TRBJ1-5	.	ASSVRESNQPQH
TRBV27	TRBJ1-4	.	ASSLYDQDEKLF
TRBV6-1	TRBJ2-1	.	ASRASGFSYNEQF
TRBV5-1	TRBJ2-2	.	ASSLKPGTGGTGELF
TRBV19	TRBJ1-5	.	ASTGQIGVQPQH
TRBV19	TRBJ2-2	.	ASSRDGNTGELF
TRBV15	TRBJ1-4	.	ATSRGVPSSREREKLF
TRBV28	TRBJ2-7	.	ASLGQGISYEQY
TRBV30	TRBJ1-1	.	AWNPAGQGYTEAF
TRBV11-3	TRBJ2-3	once	ASSTGLAGGYADTQY
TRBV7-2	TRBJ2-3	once	ASSFMLAGANTDTQY
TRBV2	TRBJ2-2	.	ASNQMGTGELF
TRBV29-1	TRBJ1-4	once	SVDAQGEKLF
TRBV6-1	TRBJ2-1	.	ASSEGAAGAYEQF